This T cell receptor beta chain was identified in a study of OX40 agonist ivuxolimab in advanced cancers. Study-wide background: Having had anti-PD-1, anti-PD-L1 or anti-CTLA-4 therapy before was allowed, and around 39% had some.

Only in-frame clones appear in the TCRdb table, and some are missing; sequencing was by immunoSEQ multiplex PCR. In the table there are tens of thousands of clones, roughly nine tenths of which are singletons. V gave up 4 bases and J gave up 2 bases; unmatched junction bases: 8. In germline, CDR1 is MGHRA, CDR2 YSYEKL. The CDR3 spans 16 residues. Details on this clone: What it binds is not known.

General observations from the study: Some nonresponders additionally presented with little normalized T-cell clonal expansion. Blood T cells, both CD4+ and CD8+, expanded clonally by week 6 at 0.1 to 3.0 mg/kg.

The sequence came from an adult with an advanced solid tumor such as melanoma, head and neck, liver or kidney cancer. This chain links TRBV4-1 with TRBJ2-1, with 7 bases that match TRBD2. The specimen was CD4+ or CD8+ T cells sorted from blood, collected in a trial of the OX40 agonist ivuxolimab. Here the CDR3 DNA reads TGCGCCAGCAGCCTCCGGCTAGCGGAAGCCTACAATGAGCAGTTCTTC. It is translated as CASSLRLAEAYNEQFF.